This T cell receptor (beta chain) was retrieved from a study of beta chain features in type 1 diabetes. In the study overall: Cell yields, gender and age were similar in healthy donors and patients. Study-wide points: Reads derived from cDNA could over-represent cells showing high TCR expression.

All of the isolated RNA was reverse transcribed, so expressed TCRB transcripts were sequenced. The assay was immunoSEQ multiplex PCR, and TCRdb's table has in-frame clones only and misses some. The repertoire holds about 360,000 clones, with around an eighth as singletons. This clone has only a few counts. The antigen is unknown. This CDR3 comprises 17 residues. The V gene's germline CDR1 is PRHDT and CDR2 FYEKMQ (reference sequence). V was pared by 5 bases and J by 4 bases, with 13 bases of the junction left unmatched. The sample comprised naive CD4+ T cells from blood. The receptor was isolated from a man younger than 35 in good health. The V gene is TRBV13, the J gene TRBJ1-3, with 8 bases that match TRBD1. The CDR3 protein is CASSPRRTGRRGNTIYF. CDR3 DNA: TGTGCCAGCAGCCCACGCCGGACAGGGCGCCGCGGAAACACCATATATTTT.